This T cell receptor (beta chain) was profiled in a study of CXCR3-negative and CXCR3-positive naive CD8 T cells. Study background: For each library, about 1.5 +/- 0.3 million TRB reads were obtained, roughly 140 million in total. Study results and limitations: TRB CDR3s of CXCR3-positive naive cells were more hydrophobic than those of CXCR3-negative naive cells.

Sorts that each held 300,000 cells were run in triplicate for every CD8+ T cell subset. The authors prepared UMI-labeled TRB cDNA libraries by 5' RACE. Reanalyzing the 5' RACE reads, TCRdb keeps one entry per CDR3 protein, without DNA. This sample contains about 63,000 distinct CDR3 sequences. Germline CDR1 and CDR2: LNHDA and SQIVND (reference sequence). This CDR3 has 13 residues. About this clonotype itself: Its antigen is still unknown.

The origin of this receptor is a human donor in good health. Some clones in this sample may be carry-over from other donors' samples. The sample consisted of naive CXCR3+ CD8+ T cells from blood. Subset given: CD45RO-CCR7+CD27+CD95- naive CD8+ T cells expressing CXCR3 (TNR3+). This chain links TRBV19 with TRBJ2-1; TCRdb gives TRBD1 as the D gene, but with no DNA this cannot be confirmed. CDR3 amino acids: CASSTGQGNEQFF.